The source of this TCR beta chain is a study of Graves' ophthalmopathy and Graves' hyperthyroidism. Patients were excluded if they had other autoimmune diseases or uncontrolled infections, and likewise if pregnancy or lactation applied. In its sample, this clonotype was seen a few times. The antigen is not known. Amplification of TCR beta CDR3 regions used RNA transcripts. HTBI-primed RT-PCR formed the first round, and a multiplex PCR formed the second. One entry per CDR3 protein, called by TCRdb with MiXCR from the multiplex PCR reads. The data hold roughly 1.1 million distinct CDR3 sequences, with 35% to 40% observed a single time. Study conclusions and caveats: Detection in blood was also observed for most expanded thyroid clonotypes above 0.001 frequency. The study's model predicted ophthalmopathy progression at 65% to 71% sensitivity and almost 75% specificity.

CDR3 length equals 15 residues. Trimming took off 5 bases at V and 3 bases at J, with 16 bases between the two ends. Germline V gene data show CDR1 as LNHDA and CDR2 as SQIVND (reference sequence). Material: peripheral blood or thyroid tissue (not recorded which). This sequence was found in an adult man with Graves' hyperthyroidism. V usage is TRBV19 and J usage is TRBJ1-1, with D uncertain. The CDR3 sequence is CASSPSGLPYTEAFF. In DNA, the CDR3 is TGTGCCAGTAGTCCTTCTGGCCTGCCTTACACTGAAGCTTTCTTT.